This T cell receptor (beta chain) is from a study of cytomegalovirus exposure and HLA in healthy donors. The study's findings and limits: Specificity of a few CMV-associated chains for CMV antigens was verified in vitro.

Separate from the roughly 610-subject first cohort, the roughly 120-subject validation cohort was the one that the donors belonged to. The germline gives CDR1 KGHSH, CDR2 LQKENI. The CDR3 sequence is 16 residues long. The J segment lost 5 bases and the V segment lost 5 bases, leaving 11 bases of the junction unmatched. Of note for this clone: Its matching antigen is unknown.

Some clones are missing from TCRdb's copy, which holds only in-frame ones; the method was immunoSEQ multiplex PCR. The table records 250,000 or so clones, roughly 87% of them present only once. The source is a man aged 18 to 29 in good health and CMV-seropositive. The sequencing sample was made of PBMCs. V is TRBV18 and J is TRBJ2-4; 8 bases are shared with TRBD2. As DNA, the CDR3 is TGTGCCAGCTCATCGCGACTAGCGAAGGATCAAAACATTCAGTACTTC. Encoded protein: CASSSRLAKDQNIQYF.